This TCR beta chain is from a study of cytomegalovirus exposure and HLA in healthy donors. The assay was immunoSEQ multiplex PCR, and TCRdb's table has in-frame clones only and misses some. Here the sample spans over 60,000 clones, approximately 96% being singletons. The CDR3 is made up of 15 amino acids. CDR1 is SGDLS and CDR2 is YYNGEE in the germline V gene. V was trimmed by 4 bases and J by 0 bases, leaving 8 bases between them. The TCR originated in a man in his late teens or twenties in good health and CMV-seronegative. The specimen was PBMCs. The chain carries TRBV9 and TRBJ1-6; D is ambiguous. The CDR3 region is CASSPRSSYNSPLHF. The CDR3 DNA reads TGTGCCAGCAGCCCGAGGAGCTCCTATAATTCACCCCTCCACTTT. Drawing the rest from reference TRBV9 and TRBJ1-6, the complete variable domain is DSGVTQTPKHLITATGQRVTLRCSPRSGDLSVYWYQQSLDQGLQFLIQYYNGEERAKGNILERFSAQQFPDLHSELNLSSLELGDSALYFCASSPRSSYNSPLHFGNGTRLTVT.